The source of this T cell receptor (beta chain) is a study of blood T cells in healthy people across ages. Findings and limits, study-wide: Compared with aged donors, long-lived donors showed fewer expanded clones, suggesting selection.

This clonotype showed up just a few times. The antigen is undetermined. The second PCR ran about 6 to 11 cycles with a sample-barcoded 5' primer and J-beta primers. Using its own MiXCR run on the 5' RACE reads, TCRdb lists one record per CDR3 protein. The sample lists 750,000 to 850,000 distinct CDR3 sequences, around a quarter occurring once. The CDR3 is 14 amino acids. A further study also used this sample, focusing on T cells of mothers and their children. This second study notes: The people who donated were a few healthy Caucasian mothers and their six children. Related mother-child pairs showed slightly, non-significantly higher overlap than unrelated pairs.

The V and J genes are TRBV21-1 and TRBJ2-5; TRBD2 is the table's D call, not checked against the DNA. TRBV21-1 is recorded as a pseudogene. The sample consisted of blood. The TCR comes from a boy younger than 18 in good health. CDR3 bases: TGTGCCAGCAGCGGCTCGGGGATTAGGGAGACCCAGTACTTC. Its translation: CASSGSGIRETQYF.